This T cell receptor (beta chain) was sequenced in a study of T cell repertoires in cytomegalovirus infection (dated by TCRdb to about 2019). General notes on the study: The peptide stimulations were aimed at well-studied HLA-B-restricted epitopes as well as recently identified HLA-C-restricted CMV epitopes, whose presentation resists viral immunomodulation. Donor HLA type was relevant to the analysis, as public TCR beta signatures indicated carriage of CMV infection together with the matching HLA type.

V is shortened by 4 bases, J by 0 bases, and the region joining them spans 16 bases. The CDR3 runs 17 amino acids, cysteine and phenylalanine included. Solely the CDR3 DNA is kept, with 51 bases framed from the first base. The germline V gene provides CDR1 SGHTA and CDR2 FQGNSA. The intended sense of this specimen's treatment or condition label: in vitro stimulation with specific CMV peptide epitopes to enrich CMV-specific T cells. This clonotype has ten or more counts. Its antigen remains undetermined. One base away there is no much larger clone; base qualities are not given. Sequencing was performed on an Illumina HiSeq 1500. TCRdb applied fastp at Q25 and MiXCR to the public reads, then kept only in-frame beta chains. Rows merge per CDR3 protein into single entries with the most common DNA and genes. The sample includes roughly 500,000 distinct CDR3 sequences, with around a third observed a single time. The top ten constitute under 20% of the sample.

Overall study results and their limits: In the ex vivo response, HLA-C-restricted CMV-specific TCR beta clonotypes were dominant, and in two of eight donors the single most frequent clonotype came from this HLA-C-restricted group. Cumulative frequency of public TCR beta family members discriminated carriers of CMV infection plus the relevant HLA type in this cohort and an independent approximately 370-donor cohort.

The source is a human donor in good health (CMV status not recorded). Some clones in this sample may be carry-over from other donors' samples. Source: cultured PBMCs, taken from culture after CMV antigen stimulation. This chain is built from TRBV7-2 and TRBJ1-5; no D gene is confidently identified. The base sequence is TGTGCCAGCAGCTCGGGTCCCGACCCTGGTAGCAATCAGCCCCAGCATTTT. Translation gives CASSSGPDPGSNQPQHF.